This TCR beta chain was documented in a study of Tregs in tolerant kidney transplant recipients (dated by TCRdb to between 2018 and 2021). As for the study more broadly: Transplants used related donors with nonmyeloablative bone marrow transplantation; mixed chimerism was transient in the human trials. The study applied TCRbeta sequencing to find donor-specific regulatory T cells before combined kidney and bone marrow transplantation and then followed those same cells after transplant. Summary of the overall study and its limitations: The most biologically relevant and donor-specific TCRbeta repertoire appeared to be identified by expanding Tregs with activated donor B cells. In tolerant patients, the expansion of donor-specific Tregs was greater than global Treg expansion, suggesting that the expansion was antigen-driven rather than nonspecific. Biological reproducibility was not examined directly, but technical replication error appeared to be minimal. The study was limited by small patient numbers, and the findings need validation in larger populations and under other immunosuppression protocols. For some patients the PCR primers changed over time, which made it impossible to compare the samples from those patients at the nucleotide level.

For TCRbeta CDR3 sequencing, genomic DNA was extracted from sorted cells using the QIAGEN DNeasy Blood and Tissue Kit. Through immunoSEQ, high-throughput TCRbeta CDR3 sequencing was done commercially, including PCR amplification with internal controls and bias correction. Per the source publication's procedure: A unique productive TCRbeta sequence was defined by the CDR3 nucleotide sequence when primers matched, and otherwise by the CDR3 amino acid sequence together with the Vbeta and Jbeta genes. A sequence counted as donor-reactive if, in CFSE-low cells, the sequence had a frequency of at least 0.01% and was expanded at least 5-fold compared with unstimulated cells. Jensen-Shannon divergence, calculated on the top 100 TCRbeta sequences ranked by frequency, was used to quantify repertoire divergence. For samples with multiple sequencing runs, sorting error was corrected in each run separately before the runs were combined. TCRdb took this table from immuneACCESS and kept in-frame rearrangements with V and J called. Such tables lack part of the clones; where checked against another copy, unresolved V genes explain under half of the gap, and the rest is unexplained. V and J calls and clone size are copied from that table; D and trimming were computed from the DNA. Per the sample table, the count is about 2,000 clones. The top ten hold about 15% of the sample.

The intended sense of this specimen's time point label: blood sample drawn before combined kidney and bone marrow transplant. For bulk CFSE mixed lymphocyte reactions, CFSE-labeled recipient PBMCs were cocultured for approximately 6 days with irradiated donor PBMCs and were then stained for CD3/CD4/CD8 and FACS-sorted. The patients were 4 recipients of combined kidney and bone marrow transplants from the ITN036ST trial, and samples were available only for these trial subjects. Healthy control blood was processed to PBMCs by Ficoll density gradient and cryopreserved, and patient PBMCs were collected before and after transplant. Going by frequency alone, this clone is medium-sized (0.01 to 0.1%); a count is unavailable. This clone's antigen is unknown. This clonotype originated in a human patient who received a combined kidney and bone marrow transplant. The input for sequencing was CD4+ T cells from blood cultured with allogeneic cells, taken before the transplant.

CDR3 DNA, as far as it was read: TGTGCCAGTAGTATGTCAGCAACTAATGAAAAA. This translates into CASSMSATNEK. The CDR3 as a whole reads CASSMSATNEKLFF. This sequence uses TRBV19 and TRBJ1-4; there is no confident call for the D gene. The read gets to within 3 residues of the CDR3 end, and the germline J gene fills in the rest. V is shortened by 3 bases, J by 0 bases, and the region joining them spans 5 bases. Spanning cysteine to phenylalanine, the CDR3 consists of 14 amino acids. The CDR3 was read in part: 33 bases, with the frame set at base 1. The germline V gene (reference sequence) provides CDR1 LNHDA and CDR2 SQIVND.